These T cell receptor beta chains were read from a single sample in a study of T cell responses to AZD1222 COVID-19 vaccine. Some clones are missing from TCRdb's copy, which holds only in-frame ones; the method was immunoSEQ multiplex PCR. The sample lists around 140,000 clones; over 90% were seen once. The sample in question was peripheral blood, obtained on day 0 of AZD1222 vaccination. These receptor sequences come from an adult in good health. CDR3s include the opening cysteine and the closing phenylalanine or tryptophan. D genes are given only for firm matches. Clone size, where shown, is once, few, many, or a class for clones that have expanded.

clone size | D gene | J gene | V gene | CDR3 DNA | CDR3 protein
- | TRBD2 | TRBJ2-1 | TRBV29-1 | TGCAGCGTTGAAACTCTAGCGGGAGGTAATGAGCAGTTCTTC | CSVETLAGGNEQFF
- | - | TRBJ2-1 | TRBV19 | TGTGCCAGTAGTATAGGAGGGGGGATTGGATTTGAGCAGTTCTTC | CASSIGGGIGFEQFF
- | - | TRBJ1-4 | TRBV2 | TGTGCCAGCAATGACGGGATAGCAAATGAAAAACTGTTTTTT | CASNDGIANEKLFF
- | - | TRBJ2-7 | TRBV7-2 | TGTGCCAGCAGCTTAGCTCTATTTGCCACTAGTCGAATTGATCTGGTCGAGCAGTACTTC | CASSLALFATSRIDLVEQYF
- | - | TRBJ1-1 | TRBV19 | TGTGCCAGTAGTATAGACAGGGGCCCTGTAAGCACTGAAGCTTTCTTT | CASSIDRGPVSTEAFF
once | - | TRBJ2-3 | TRBV2 | TGTGCCAGCAGTCCGGACGGAGAGTTGGATACGCAGTATTTT | CASSPDGELDTQYF
- | - | TRBJ2-5 | TRBV6-5 | TGTGCCAGCTCCGTACAGATGATGGGAGAGACCCAGTACTTC | CASSVQMMGETQYF
- | - | TRBJ2-7 | TRBV6-5 | TGTGCCAGCAGTTACAAAAAGGGACCCTACGAGCAGTACTTC | CASSYKKGPYEQYF
- | - | TRBJ1-5 | TRBV2 | TGTGCCAGCAGTGGTCTCGGACAGAGCAATCAGCCCCAGCATTTT | CASSGLGQSNQPQHF
- | - | TRBJ1-6 | TRBV3-1/TRBV3-2 | TGTGCCAGCACCGCCCGGGCTGCTCTCTCACCCCTCCACTTT | CASTARAALSPLHF
- | - | TRBJ2-5 | TRBV30 | TGTGCCTGGAGTGCCGGGTTCCAAGAGACCCAGTACTTC | CAWSAGFQETQYF
- | TRBD2 | TRBJ2-2 | TRBV10-2 | TGCGCCAGCAGTGACTTAGCGGGACCCGGGGAGCTGTTTTTT | CASSDLAGPGELFF
- | TRBD1 | TRBJ2-5 | TRBV15 | TGTGCCACCAGCAGCCACAGGGGGCCGCCCCAAGAGACCCAGTACTTC | CATSSHRGPPQETQYF
- | - | TRBJ2-1 | TRBV28 | TGTGCCAGCAGTTTATTTGGGGGCAATGAGCAGTTCTTC | CASSLFGGNEQFF
- | - | TRBJ2-1 | TRBV24-1 | TGTGCCACCAGTGATCAGGACAGCGAGTTCAATGAGCAGTTCTTC | CATSDQDSEFNEQFF
- | TRBD1 | TRBJ1-2 | TRBV5-6 | TGTGCCAGCAGATCGGGACAGCCGATTAACTATGGCTACACCTTC | CASRSGQPINYGYTF
- | - | TRBJ1-2 | TRBV5-1 | TGCGCCAGCAGTGGAGGCTCTACTAACTATGGCTACACCTTC | CASSGGSTNYGYTF
once | TRBD1 | TRBJ1-2 | TRBV5-1 | TGCGCCAGCACCCTGACAGGGACGAACTATGGCTACACCTTC | CASTLTGTNYGYTF
- | TRBD1 | TRBJ1-4 | TRBV7-8 | TGTGCCAGCAGCCTCGGGACAGGGCAGGAAAAACTGTTTTTT | CASSLGTGQEKLFF
- | - | TRBJ1-2 | TRBV28 | TGTGCCAGCAGTTCGGACAGAGATGGCTACACCTTC | CASSSDRDGYTF
- | - | TRBJ2-7 | TRBV5-4 | TGTGCCAGCAGCTTGAACCCCCCGGACAGCGGGTGGTACGAGCAGTACTTC | CASSLNPPDSGWYEQYF
- | - | TRBJ1-1 | TRBV7-2 | TGTGCCAGCAGCTTCGTGAACACTGAAGCTTTCTTT | CASSFVNTEAFF
- | TRBD2 | TRBJ2-7 | TRBV7-9 | TGTGCCAGCAGCAGTAGCGGGGGTAGCTACGAGCAGTACTTC | CASSSSGGSYEQYF
- | - | TRBJ1-5 | TRBV12-5 | TGTGCTAGTGGCCACGAGCGGGGGGGATCGGTCGATCAGCCCCAGCATTTT | CASGHERGGSVDQPQHF
- | - | TRBJ1-5 | TRBV19 | TGTGCCAGTAGCCGGGGCCTAACAGAGATCAATCAGCCCCAGCATTTT | CASSRGLTEINQPQHF
- | - | TRBJ2-5 | TRBV11-2 | TGTGCCAGCAGCTTAGGGGCTCAGACCCAGTACTTC | CASSLGAQTQYF
- | - | TRBJ2-7 | TRBV12-3/TRBV12-4 | TGTGCCAGCAGTTTAGGCAGCTCCTACGAGCAGTACTTC | CASSLGSSYEQYF
- | - | TRBJ2-2 | TRBV4-3 | TGCGCCAGCAGCCAAGAAATTCCGAACACCGGGGAGCTGTTTTTT | CASSQEIPNTGELFF
- | - | TRBJ1-2 | TRBV21-1 | TGTGCCAGCAGCCCCCGCCCCGGGACGGAGTTAGCTAACTATGGCTACACCTTC | CASSPRPGTELANYGYTF
- | - | TRBJ2-4 | TRBV21-1 | TGTGCCAGCAACACTAGCGAGGCGGACATTCAGTACTTC | CASNTSEADIQYF
few | TRBD1 | TRBJ2-7 | TRBV2 | TGTGCCAGCAGTACAGGGGTCTCCTACGAGCAGTACTTC | CASSTGVSYEQYF
- | - | TRBJ2-5 | TRBV7-2 | TGTGCCAGCAGCTTAGAGAGGGGTAGGGTCCAAGAGACCCAGTACTTC | CASSLERGRVQETQYF
- | - | TRBJ1-5 | TRBV12-3/TRBV12-4 | TGTGCCAGCAGGGGGAATAGCAATCAGCCCCAGCATTTT | CASRGNSNQPQHF
- | TRBD1 | TRBJ2-5 | TRBV3-1/TRBV3-2 | TGTGCCAGCAGCCAAGATAACAGGGGGTTTGAGACCCAGTACTTC | CASSQDNRGFETQYF
- | TRBD2 | TRBJ2-7 | TRBV24-1 | TGTGCCACCAGTGCTACCCCAGGGCTAGCGGAGCCGTGGCCCTACGAGCAGTACTTC | CATSATPGLAEPWPYEQYF
- | - | TRBJ1-2 | TRBV3-1/TRBV3-2 | TGTGCCAGCAGCCAGACCGGGACCTACTATGGCTACACCTTC | CASSQTGTYYGYTF
- | TRBD1 | TRBJ2-1 | TRBV7-9 | TGTGCCAGCAGCTCAAACTTATTCGACAGGGGGGCGTACAATGAGCAGTTCTTC | CASSSNLFDRGAYNEQFF
- | - | TRBJ2-3 | TRBV9 | TGTGCCAGCAGCGTAGCTATTGGAGTAGATACGCAGTATTTT | CASSVAIGVDTQYF
few | - | TRBJ1-5 | TRBV11-3 | TGTGCCAGCAGCTTAGTTATCTTATGCATTCAGCCCCAGCATTTT | CASSLVILCIQPQHF
- | TRBD1 | TRBJ2-7 | TRBV19 | TGTGCCAGTAGTATACAGCCCTCGACAGGGGGCCACGAGCAGTACTTC | CASSIQPSTGGHEQYF
- | - | TRBJ2-5 | TRBV16 | TGTGCCAGCAGCAGTTACCAAGTCGAGACCCAGTACTTC | CASSSYQVETQYF
- | - | TRBJ1-3 | TRBV25-1 | TGTGCCAGCAGTGAACTTCAGGGCGGAAACACCATATATTTT | CASSELQGGNTIYF
- | - | TRBJ1-4 | TRBV28 | TGTGCCAGCAGTGGGGCAGAGGGGGGGGCGGCTAATGAAAAACTGTTTTTT | CASSGAEGGAANEKLFF
- | - | TRBJ2-7 | TRBV9 | TGTGCCAGCAGCGTAGAAGGGGCTAGAGGGGACGAGCAGTACTTC | CASSVEGARGDEQYF
few | TRBD1 | TRBJ1-2 | TRBV5-5 | TGTGCCAGCAGCTTGGGACAGGGTGGCTACACCTTC | CASSLGQGGYTF
few | TRBD2 | TRBJ2-1 | TRBV7-9 | TGTGCCAGCAGATCCGGGGGGAGACTAGCGGGATCAAGAAATGAGCAGTTCTTC | CASRSGGRLAGSRNEQFF
- | - | TRBJ1-4 | TRBV28 | TGTGCCAGCAGTTTGCCGTCGGGGAATAATGAAAAACTGTTTTTT | CASSLPSGNNEKLFF
- | TRBD2 | TRBJ2-2 | TRBV9 | TGTGCCAGCAGCGGACTAGCAACCACCGGGGAGCTGTTTTTT | CASSGLATTGELFF
- | - | TRBJ2-2 | TRBV12-3/TRBV12-4 | TGTGCCAGCAGTTGGCAGAGAACCGGGGAGCTGTTTTTT | CASSWQRTGELFF
- | - | TRBJ2-3 | TRBV12-3/TRBV12-4 | TGTGCCAGCAGTTTAGGAGGCGATACGCAGTATTTT | CASSLGGDTQYF
- | - | TRBJ2-1 | TRBV5-4 | TGTGCCAGCAGCTTGTCAGATAGTAATGAGCAGTTCTTC | CASSLSDSNEQFF
- | - | TRBJ1-2 | TRBV30 | TGTGCCTGGAGTGCAACGAGCGGATGGGGCTACACCTTC | CAWSATSGWGYTF
- | TRBD1 | TRBJ1-5 | TRBV7-9 | TGTGCCAGCAGCACCCAGACAGGGGGGGCCGGTCAGCCCCAGCATTTT | CASSTQTGGAGQPQHF